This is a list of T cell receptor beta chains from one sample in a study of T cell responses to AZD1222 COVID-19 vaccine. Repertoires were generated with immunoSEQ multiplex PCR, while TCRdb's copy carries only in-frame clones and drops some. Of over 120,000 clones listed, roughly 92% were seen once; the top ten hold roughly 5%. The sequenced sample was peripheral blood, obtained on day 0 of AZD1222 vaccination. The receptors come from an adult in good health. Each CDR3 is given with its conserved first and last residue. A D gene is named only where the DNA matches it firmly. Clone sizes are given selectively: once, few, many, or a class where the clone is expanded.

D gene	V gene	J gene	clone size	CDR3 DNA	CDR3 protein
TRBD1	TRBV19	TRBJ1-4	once	TGTGCCAGTAGTACTTCTACCGGGACAGGGAATGAAAAACTGTTTTTT	CASSTSTGTGNEKLFF
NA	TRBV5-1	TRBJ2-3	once	TGCGCCAGCAGCTTCGCCGGGGTGGGCACAGATACGCAGTATTTT	CASSFAGVGTDTQYF
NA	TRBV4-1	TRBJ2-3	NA	TGCGCCAGCAGCCAAATGGATACGCAGTATTTT	CASSQMDTQYF
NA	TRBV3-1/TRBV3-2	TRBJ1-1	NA	TGTGCCAGCAGCCAAGAGACAGATGAAGCTTTCTTT	CASSQETDEAFF
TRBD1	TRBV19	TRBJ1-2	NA	TGTGCCAGTAGTAAAATGGGACAGGGGCATGGCTACACCTTC	CASSKMGQGHGYTF
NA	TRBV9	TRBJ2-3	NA	TGTGCCAGCAGCGTGGACAGTTTGTTGTCCACAGATACGCAGTATTTT	CASSVDSLLSTDTQYF
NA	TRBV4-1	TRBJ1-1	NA	TGCGCCAGCAGCGGGGGGGAGAGGTCGCGAGGGTCTGAAGCTTTCTTT	CASSGGERSRGSEAFF
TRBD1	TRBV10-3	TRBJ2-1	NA	TGTGCCATCAGATCGGGGACAGGGGTTCCCTACAATGAGCAGTTCTTC	CAIRSGTGVPYNEQFF
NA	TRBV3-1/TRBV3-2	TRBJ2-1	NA	TGTGCCAGCAGCCATCCGGGACTGGTCGTAGGGGAGCAGTTCTTC	CASSHPGLVVGEQFF
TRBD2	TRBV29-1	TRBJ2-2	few	TGCAGCGTTGAGGTTCGGGGGGTGGACACCGGGGAGCTGTTTTTT	CSVEVRGVDTGELFF
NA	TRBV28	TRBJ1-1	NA	TGTGCCAGCAGTTCCCCACCTTTCGGTTCCACTGAAGCTTTCTTT	CASSSPPFGSTEAFF
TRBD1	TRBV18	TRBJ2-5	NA	TGTGCCAGCTCCCCAATTGAGACAGGGTCCCTAGGAGAGACCCAGTACTTC	CASSPIETGSLGETQYF
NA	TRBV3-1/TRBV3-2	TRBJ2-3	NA	TGTGCCAGCAGCCAAGATTCAGGCGATACGCAGTATTTT	CASSQDSGDTQYF
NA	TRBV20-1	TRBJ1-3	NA	TGCAGTGCTACCCGGACTGACACCATATATTTT	CSATRTDTIYF
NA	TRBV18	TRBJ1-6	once	TGTGCCAGCTCCCCAGGGGTAAATTCACCCCTCCACTTT	CASSPGVNSPLHF
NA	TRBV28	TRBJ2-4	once	TGTGCCAGCGGGGGTGGGTGGGATGGAAACATTCAGTACTTC	CASGGGWDGNIQYF
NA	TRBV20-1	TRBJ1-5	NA	TGCAGTGCTAGTAACCCAACAGGGATTAGTCAGCCCCAGCATTTT	CSASNPTGISQPQHF
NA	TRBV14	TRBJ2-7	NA	TGTGCCAGCAGCCAAGACAGGGTCTACGAGCAGTACTTC	CASSQDRVYEQYF
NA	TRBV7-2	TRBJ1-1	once	TGTGCCAGCAGTTTGGAGGCAGGTGATGAAGCTTTCTTT	CASSLEAGDEAFF
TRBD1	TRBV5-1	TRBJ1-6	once	TGCGCCAGCAGCTCCGGGACAGAAACCTATAATTCACCCCTCCACTTT	CASSSGTETYNSPLHF
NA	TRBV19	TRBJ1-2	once	TGTGCCAGTACGGACTTTTATGGCTACACCTTC	CASTDFYGYTF
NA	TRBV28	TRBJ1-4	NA	TGTGCCAGCAGTTATGATGAGGGGAAGGGGGATGAAAAACTGTTTTTT	CASSYDEGKGDEKLFF
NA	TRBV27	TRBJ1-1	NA	TGTGCCAGCACTTCGAACAGGGAGAACACTGAAGCTTTCTTT	CASTSNRENTEAFF
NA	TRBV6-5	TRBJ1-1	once	TGTGCCAGCAGTTACGGGGATTCTCACACTGAAGCTTTCTTT	CASSYGDSHTEAFF
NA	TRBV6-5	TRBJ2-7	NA	TGTGCCAACCAGGGAGCTCCTCCCTACGAGCAGTACTTC	CANQGAPPYEQYF
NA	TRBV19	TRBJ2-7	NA	TGTGCCAGTAGGGGGGTAGCTGGAAGAGGCGAGCAGTACTTC	CASRGVAGRGEQYF
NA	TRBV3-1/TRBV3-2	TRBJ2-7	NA	TGTGCCAGCAGCCAAGCCAGGGCCGAGCAGTACTTC	CASSQARAEQYF
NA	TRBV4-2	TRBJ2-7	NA	TGTGCCAGCAGCCAAGACCTATACGAGCAGTACTTC	CASSQDLYEQYF